The 20 T cell receptor beta chains in this list originate from one sample, sequenced in a study of cytomegalovirus exposure and HLA in healthy donors. The PCR used 60 Vbeta and 13 Jbeta primers. Measured with immunoSEQ multiplex PCR; TCRdb has only the in-frame clones, and not every one. In the table there are about 160,000 clones, approximately 75% of which are singletons. Source material: PBMCs. Every receptor here comes from a man aged 45-65 years in good health and CMV-seropositive.

The V gene is TRBV5-4, the J gene TRBJ2-5; TRBD2 matches 11 bases. This CDR3 is 14 amino acids long. Germline CDR1 and CDR2: SGHNT and YYREEE (reference sequence). J gave up 4 bases and V 4 bases, and 3 bases lay outside the gene matches. The CDR3 DNA sequence: TGTGCCAGCAGCCCAACTAGCGGGGGAGAGACCCAGTACTTC. Translated, it gives CASSPTSGGETQYF.

V usage is TRBV5-1 and J usage is TRBJ1-1; possible D gene TRBD1, 6 bases. Trimming left V 0 bases short and J 1 base short, with 16 bases between. The CDR3 consists of 17 residues. CDR1 SGHRS and CDR2 YFSETQ come from the germline V gene. This chain's CDR3 is CASSLVSGRQANTEAFF. CDR3 bases: TGCGCCAGCAGCTTGGTATCGGGGAGACAGGCGAACACTGAAGCTTTCTTT.

V and J are TRBV4-2 and TRBJ2-7; maybe TRBD2 (7 bases). This CDR3 is 16 amino acids long. Trimming stripped 0 bases from V and 0 bases from J, with 12 bases between. Germline V CDR1 and CDR2: LGHNA, YNFKEQ. CDR3 amino acids: CASSQEGGASSYEQYF. The CDR3 nucleotides read TGTGCCAGCAGCCAAGAGGGGGGGGCCAGCTCCTACGAGCAGTACTTC.

Only one count was recorded for this clone. The chain employs TRBV28 and TRBJ1-6, with 7 positions matching TRBD1. Germline CDR1 and CDR2: MDHEN and SYDVKM. The trim removed 6 bases at V and 6 bases at J, leaving 11 bases unmatched. The CDR3 consists of 16 residues. The CDR3 region is CASSRMGQWGNSPLHF. In DNA, the CDR3 is TGTGCCAGCAGCCGAATGGGACAGTGGGGTAATTCACCCCTCCACTTT.

The chain employs TRBV19 and TRBJ2-7; D remains ambiguous. Germline lookup yields CDR1 LNHDA and CDR2 SQIVND (reference sequence). The germline V and J ends were trimmed by 1 base and 4 bases, with 11 bases remaining between them. CDR3 length: 14 residues. CDR3 nucleotides: TGTGCCAGTAGTATAGCCCTTGGCCCTTACGAGCAGTACTTC. This encodes CASSIALGPYEQYF.

The chain combines TRBV30 with TRBJ2-1, with D uncertain. Trimming left V 4 bases short and J 4 bases short, with 8 bases between. The CDR3 totals 12 residues. Germline V gene sequence: CDR1 GTSNPN, CDR2 SVGIG (reference sequence). CDR3 region: CAWTPSYNEQFF. CDR3 DNA sequence: TGTGCCTGGACTCCGAGTTACAATGAGCAGTTCTTC. Variable domain in full (rest from reference TRBV30 and TRBJ2-1): SQTIHQWPATLVQPVGSPLSLECTVEGTSNPNLYWYRQAAGRGLQLLFYSVGIGQISSEVPQNLSASRPQDRQFILSSKKLLLSDSGFYLCAWTPSYNEQFFGPGTRLTVL.

The chain couples TRBV6-1 to TRBJ2-2; 8 bases match TRBD1. The length of the CDR3 is 17 residues. Looked up from germline, CDR1 is MNHNS and CDR2 is SASEGT. Trimming at V came to 2 bases and at J to 2 bases, leaving 7 bases not matched to a gene. CDR3 DNA sequence: TGTGCCAGCAGTGAAAGAAAGGACAGGGTCAACACCGGGGAGCTGTTTTTT. This translates into CASSERKDRVNTGELFF.

The chain is built from TRBV9 and TRBJ1-4, with 9 bases matching TRBD1. The CDR3 totals 16 residues. CDR1 is SGDLS, CDR2 YYNGEE, per germline. The V and J ends lost 4 bases and 2 bases, in that order; junction bases with no gene match: 6. CDR3 in DNA: TGTGCCAGCAGCTCCCGGGGACAGGGTACTAATGAAAAACTGTTTTTT. It translates to CASSSRGQGTNEKLFF. Together with reference TRBV9 and TRBJ1-4, the CDR3 gives the full variable domain: DSGVTQTPKHLITATGQRVTLRCSPRSGDLSVYWYQQSLDQGLQFLIQYYNGEERAKGNILERFSAQQFPDLHSELNLSSLELGDSALYFCASSSRGQGTNEKLFFGSGTQLSVL.

In this sample, this clone turned up a few times. The chain carries TRBV6-1 and TRBJ1-4; 8 nucleotides align to TRBD1. Losses at the gene ends were 5 bases for V and 2 bases for J; bases not matched to a gene: 4. Germline lookup yields CDR1 MNHNS and CDR2 SASEGT. CDR3 size: 15 residues. Here the CDR3 DNA reads TGTGCCAGCAGTCCCCGACAGGGGACTAATGAAAAACTGTTTTTT. It yields the protein CASSPRQGTNEKLFF.

The V and J genes are TRBV19 and TRBJ1-1; D is undetermined. From germline, CDR1 is LNHDA and CDR2 SQIVND (reference sequence). The CDR3 is 9 residues long. V was cut by 8 bases and J by 11 bases, with 9 bases left in between. CDR3 amino acids: CASPPEAFF. Here the CDR3 DNA reads TGTGCCAGTCCCCCGGAGGCTTTCTTT.

Written as DNA, the CDR3 is TGTGCCAGCAGCATTAGGACAGGGCTCAGCCCAGCCCTGGCCAAAAACATTCAGTACTTC. Protein: CASSIRTGLSPALAKNIQYF. This chain links TRBV21-1 with TRBJ2-4; whether TRBD1, the table's D call, matches the DNA was not checked. TRBV21-1 is flagged as a pseudogene. This CDR3 is built from 20 residues.

This sequence joins TRBV11-2 and TRBJ2-5; TRBD2 might be the D (5 bases). The germline V gene encodes CDR1 SGHAT and CDR2 FQNNGV. V lost 5 bases and J lost 2, with 15 bases in between. The CDR3 is made up of 15 amino acids. CDR3 DNA sequence: TGTGCCAGCAGCCCAGGACGCCGGGATCAAGAGACCCAGTACTTC. This encodes CASSPGRRDQETQYF.

V and J are TRBV6-5 and TRBJ1-5, with D perhaps matching TRBD1 (5 bases). V lost 5 bases, J lost 6 bases, and 17 bases lay in between. The CDR3 extends over 15 amino acids. CDR1 is MNHEY and CDR2 is SVGAGI in the germline V gene. CDR3 amino acids: CASSAGRRGVQPQHF. DNA for the CDR3: TGTGCCAGCAGTGCCGGGCGACGGGGGGTTCAGCCCCAGCATTTT.

This clone has a handful of counts. The chain carries TRBV4-3 and TRBJ1-1; 8 bases are shared with TRBD1. CDR3 length equals 14 residues. V gave up 1 base and J gave up 5 bases; unmatched junction bases: 3. In germline, CDR1 is LGHNA, CDR2 YSLEER. The CDR3 reads CASSQVTGGTEAFF. DNA of the CDR3: TGCGCCAGCAGCCAAGTAACAGGGGGGACTGAAGCTTTCTTT.

The J gene is TRBJ2-3, the V gene TRBV19; possible D gene TRBD2, 6 bases. The V and J ends lost 6 bases and 0 bases respectively, with 13 bases between them. Per germline, CDR1 LNHDA and CDR2 SQIVND (reference sequence). CDR3 size: 15 residues. In DNA form, the CDR3 reads TGTGCCAGTAGGGCTCTAGCGACTAGCACAGATACGCAGTATTTT. Translated, it gives CASRALATSTDTQYF.

V gene TRBV9 combines with J gene TRBJ2-5; D might be TRBD2 (5 bases). With 0 bases removed from V and 5 bases from J, the gap between germline ends came to 11 bases. This CDR3 comprises 14 residues. Germline lookup yields CDR1 SGDLS and CDR2 YYNGEE. CDR3 region: CASSVELPGETQYF. CDR3 sequence (DNA): TGTGCCAGCAGCGTAGAACTACCGGGGGAGACCCAGTACTTC.

The V call is TRBV5-1, the J call TRBJ1-4, with D possibly being TRBD1 (6 bases). The CDR3 spans 15 residues. Trimming stripped 5 bases from V and 3 bases from J, with 14 bases between. Germline CDR1 SGHRS, CDR2 YFSETQ. The DNA of the CDR3 is TGCGCCAGCAGAAACAGGGTTCGCGCTAATGAAAAACTGTTTTTT. It is translated as CASRNRVRANEKLFF.

The genes are TRBV6-1 and TRBJ2-3, with D possibly matching TRBD2 (6 bases). Trimming pared 5 bases from V and 2 bases from J, leaving 14 bases between. Germline lookup yields CDR1 MNHNS and CDR2 SASEGT. The CDR3 contains 15 residues. The CDR3 DNA follows: TGTGCCAGCAGTCTAAGGAGGGTACCCACAGATACGCAGTATTTT. This gives the protein CASSLRRVPTDTQYF.

Here the CDR3 DNA reads TGTGCCAGCAGCAAAAGTGGGGGGGGAGGCGTCGGGGAGCTGTTTTTT. This gives the protein CASSKSGGGGVGELFF. The genes are TRBV9 and TRBJ2-2; 7 bases fit TRBD2. The V gene's germline CDR1 is SGDLS and CDR2 YYNGEE. There are 16 residues in the CDR3. V was clipped by 4 bases and J by 7 bases; unmatched bases: 13. Complete variable domain (other parts from reference TRBV9 and TRBJ2-2): DSGVTQTPKHLITATGQRVTLRCSPRSGDLSVYWYQQSLDQGLQFLIQYYNGEERAKGNILERFSAQQFPDLHSELNLSSLELGDSALYFCASSKSGGGGVGELFFGEGSRLTVL.

J is TRBJ1-1 and V is TRBV11-3, with 7 bases matching TRBD1. The junction had 8 bases not matched to a gene; V was cut back by 5 bases and J by 8 bases. Germline assignment: CDR1 SGHNT and CDR2 YENEEA. The CDR3 sequence is 13 residues long. CDR3 bases: TGTGCCAGCAGCCCCGAGGGGACAGCCGAAGCTTTCTTT. It codes for CASSPEGTAEAFF.